A selection of T cell receptor beta chains follows, all from one sample in a study of cytomegalovirus exposure and HLA in healthy donors. Clones were read by immunoSEQ multiplex PCR, and TCRdb kept only the in-frame ones, dropping some. The table records around 100,000 clones, approximately 85% of them present only once. Sequenced material: PBMCs. These TCRs come from a man aged 25-45 years in good health and CMV-seronegative. Each CDR3 is given without its conserved first and last residue.

cdr3_length,v_call,j_call,cdr3_aa
16,TRBV19,TRBJ2-5,ASSKPGLADLHQETQY
10,TRBV7-9,TRBJ2-3,SSSLALDTQY
12,TRBV6-5,TRBJ2-3,ASSAGRRGDTQY
11,TRBV10-3,TRBJ2-5,AISVSGWETQY
13,TRBV27,TRBJ1-2,ASSPLGQGAHGYT
14,TRBV19,TRBJ2-3,ASSIRDGGGVDTQY
10,TRBV29-1,TRBJ1-2,SVEATRVGYT
12,TRBV2,TRBJ1-5,ASSPSAQAQPQH
13,TRBV2,TRBJ2-1,ASSLIAGAANEQF
15,TRBV11-2,TRBJ2-4,ASSFLGLADPKNIQY